The 14 T cell receptor beta chains reported below all come from one sample, sequenced in a study of vaccination and CD4 T cells after COVID-19. These receptors have no identified antigens. Cultured CD4+ T-cell DNA underwent Oncomine TCR Beta short-read sequencing. A single record per CDR3 protein comes from TCRdb applying MiXCR to the PCR reads. This repertoire shows about 6,600 distinct CDR3 sequences, roughly 28% found once; its top ten account for around 33%. As to treatment: approximately nine-day PBMC culture with coronavirus spike peptide pools or control peptides (ViraFEST assay). From the unexposed donor, CD4+ T cells were collected ahead of the COVID-19 pandemic (2011-2018). Sequenced sample: CD4+ T cells from blood, cultured in vitro. These receptors came from a human donor in good health.

The chain has TRBV7-2 and TRBJ2-1; D perhaps matches TRBD2 (5 bases). Germline V gene sequence: CDR1 SGHTA, CDR2 FQGNSA. The CDR3 covers 13 residues. Trimming pared 5 bases from V and 7 bases from J, leaving 12 bases between. The DNA for the CDR3 is TGTGCCAGCAGCGGCTATGAGGGTAATGAGCAGTTCTTC. This gives the protein CASSGYEGNEQFF.

This clonotype was recorded a few times. The V gene is TRBV6-1, the J gene TRBJ1-1, with a tentative D call TRBD1 (5 bases). V was clipped by 6 bases and J by 1 base, with 18 bases between them. This CDR3 spans 16 amino acids. The germline V gene has CDR1 MNHNS and CDR2 SASEGT. CDR3 in amino acids: CASSLGRDTSNTEAFF. CDR3 DNA: TGTGCCAGCAGCTTGGGGCGGGATACTTCGAACACTGAAGCTTTCTTT.

The sample holds a few counts of this clonotype. The rearrangement links TRBV7-6 to TRBJ1-1; D uncertain. CDR1 and CDR2 (germline): SGHVS, FNYEAQ. The CDR3 is 14 amino acids. V shed 2 bases and J shed 2 bases, with 9 bases lying between them. The CDR3 DNA reads as TGTGCCAGCAGCTTAAGTTTAGCCAACACTGAAGCTTTCTTT. This sequence encodes CASSLSLANTEAFF.

Relative to its sample, this clonotype is medium-sized. The V gene is TRBV6-5, the J gene TRBJ1-5; D is possibly TRBD1 (6 bases). Germline CDR1 reads MNHEY; CDR2 reads SVGAGI. The length of the CDR3 is 17 residues. V lost 4 bases to trimming and J lost 6 bases, with 22 bases between them. The CDR3 sequence: CASSSATGSTQGQPQHF. DNA for the CDR3: TGTGCCAGCAGTTCCGCCACAGGGTCCACCCAGGGTCAGCCCCAGCATTTT.

The chain has TRBV6-1 and TRBJ1-1, with a possible D match to TRBD1 (6 bases). Trimming left V 6 bases short and J 3 bases short, with 14 bases between. The CDR3 sequence is 14 residues long. Germline V gene data show CDR1 as MNHNS and CDR2 as SASEGT. In nucleotides, the CDR3 is TGTGCCAGCAGCCCCCAAAGGGGGGACACTGAAGCTTTCTTT. Its translation: CASSPQRGDTEAFF.

V gene TRBV18 combines with J gene TRBJ1-2, with 9 positions matching TRBD1. Trimming removed 4 bases from V and 5 bases from J; junction bases left unmatched: 8. CDR1 and CDR2 (germline): KGHSH, LQKENI. The CDR3 has 15 amino acids. The chain's CDR3 is CASSHRGQSDYGYTF. CDR3 nucleotide sequence: TGTGCCAGCTCACACAGGGGGCAGTCAGATTATGGCTACACCTTC.

In this sample, this clonotype is medium-sized (0.01 to 0.1%). This chain connects TRBV20-1 to TRBJ1-2; D unclear. Germline CDR1 reads DFQATT; CDR2 reads SNEGSKA (reference sequence). CDR3 length equals 11 residues. The ends were cut back, 5 bases at V and 4 bases at J, with 8 bases in the middle. The DNA of the CDR3 is TGCAGTGCTGGTTCCCTCTATGGCTACACCTTC. This gives the protein CSAGSLYGYTF.

The chain has TRBV11-2 and TRBJ2-7, with a possible D match to TRBD1 (6 bases). Germline V gene sequence: CDR1 SGHAT, CDR2 FQNNGV. CDR3 length: 17 residues. The ends were cut back, 2 bases at V and 0 bases at J, with 17 bases in the middle. The DNA for the CDR3 is TGTGCCAGCAGCTTAAATTTGCCAGGGGCTGACTCCTACGAGCAGTACTTC. Its translation: CASSLNLPGADSYEQYF.

The chain links TRBV19 to TRBJ2-5; D perhaps matches TRBD2 (6 bases). The CDR3 has 13 amino acids. CDR1 and CDR2 (germline): LNHDA, SQIVND (reference sequence). V lost 5 bases to trimming and J lost 4 bases, with 11 bases between them. CDR3 sequence: CASSPGVGETQYF. The DNA for the CDR3 is TGTGCCAGTAGTCCGGGGGTTGGAGAGACCCAGTACTTC.

The V call is TRBV5-1, the J call TRBJ1-2, with a weak D call TRBD1 (5 bases). V was shortened by 0 bases and J by 8 bases, with 20 bases between the two germline ends. This CDR3 spans 16 amino acids. Germline V lookup: CDR1 SGHRS, CDR2 YFSETQ. The CDR3 DNA reads as TGCGCCAGCAGCTTGGGACAGCCAGGGCGGGAGGAAGGCTACACCTTC. Residues: CASSLGQPGREEGYTF.

This clonotype has only a few counts. The chain couples TRBV12-3 or TRBV12-4 to TRBJ1-5; 10 positions match TRBD1. The CDR3 consists of 13 residues. Germline trimming cut 5 bases from V and 5 bases from J; bases unmatched to any gene: 0. The CDR3 loop is CASSGTGDQPQHF. CDR3 nucleotides: TGTGCCAGCAGTGGGACAGGGGATCAGCCCCAGCATTTT.

By its share, this clonotype is large (0.1 to 1%). This chain joins TRBV10-1 and TRBJ1-1, with D maybe TRBD1 (6 bases). Germline CDR1 WNHNN, CDR2 SYGVQD (reference sequence). Trimming took off 2 bases at V and 5 bases at J, with 9 bases between the two ends. The CDR3 covers 13 residues. For the CDR3, the DNA is TGCGCCAGCAGTGAGACAGGGCTTACTGAAGCTTTCTTT. As protein: CASSETGLTEAFF.

This clonotype was counted a few times. The chain recombines TRBV12-3 or TRBV12-4 with TRBJ1-5, with 9 bases fitting TRBD1. This CDR3 has 16 residues. The junction had 13 bases not matched to a gene; V was cut back by 6 bases and J by 7 bases. The CDR3, as DNA: TGTGCCAGCAGCCTAAGGGCACAGGGGGCTGGACAGCCCCAGCATTTT. It specifies CASSLRAQGAGQPQHF.

The chain employs TRBV18 and TRBJ2-7, with D possibly TRBD1 on 5 matching bases. From germline, CDR1 is KGHSH and CDR2 LQKENI. The V end was cut by 5 bases, the J end by 0 bases, with 14 bases between. This CDR3 has 15 residues. CDR3 DNA sequence: TGTGCCAGCTCAGGTCAGGGAATCCTCTCCTACGAGCAGTACTTC. It translates to CASSGQGILSYEQYF.